This TCR beta chain was observed in a study of identical twins listed by TCRdb under 2016. With respect to the entire study: The study deep-sequenced TCR alpha and beta repertoires from monozygotic twins, unrelated adults of various ages and cord blood to test whether fetal clonotypes persist. To rule out contamination, replicate twin experiments were performed at different times with different library preparation protocols.

Overall study outcomes, separate from this receptor: In monozygotic twins, out-of-frame TCR alpha sharing was systematically underestimated by recombination models, although the models agreed with sharing between unrelated individuals. Excess twin sharing in beta out-of-frame sequences was weaker because fewer shared sequences lowered the signal-to-noise ratio. Conclusions relied on cross-sectional statistical analysis, since the same donors could not be followed over many years. Zero-insertion analyses could be partly confounded by invariant T cells such as MAIT and iNKT, although diverse VJ usage argued against such confounding for most clonotypes. Compared with coincidental sharing between unrelated individuals, an excess of low generation-probability sequences was observed among out-of-frame TCR alpha sequences shared between twins. Abundant cord blood beta clonotypes carried fewer insertions; young adult naive repertoires showed a weaker similar trend, while memory repertoires showed none.

Its CDR3 holds 15 amino acids, cysteine through phenylalanine. Kept here is only the CDR3 DNA, which spans 45 bases and is read in frame from base 1. The germline ends are 17 bases apart after V is trimmed by 2 bases and J by 7 bases. From the germline V gene, CDR1 is SGHTA and CDR2 is FQGNSA. Every donor was a healthy Caucasian. The twin cohort comprised three pairs of female monozygotic twins, all aged roughly 18 to 30 years. Positive isolation kits from Invitrogen were used to isolate the CD4+ and CD8+ T cell populations. This clonotype came up a few times. Its cognate antigen has yet to be identified. No base qualities exist here, and no much larger clone lies one base off it. The receptor library was made with 5' RACE. For sequencing, an Illumina HiSeq 2000 was employed. A universal primer binding site was introduced by template switching, and a unique molecular identifier was present in the final cDNA, enabling accurate counting of TCR cDNA molecules. First-strand cDNA for TCR alpha and beta chains was synthesized from specific primers in the conserved constant-segment region. Each cDNA library was double barcoded, with a SMART-Mk sample barcode plus Illumina barcodes, to control for contamination. TruSeq adapter sequences, together with Illumina sample barcodes, were added in two successive PCR steps. TCR alpha and beta cDNA libraries were sequenced on the Illumina HiSeq platform with custom primers. The published analysis was carried out like this. MiGEC processed the raw reads to extract unique molecular identifiers, while MiXCR was used to determine the CDR3 positions. Recombination models were inferred per individual with the repgenHMM and IGoR tools using an EM algorithm. Shared clonotype analysis was performed with the tcR package in R, normalizing sharing by the product of cloneset sizes. To study raw recombination without the effects of thymic and clonal selection, out-of-frame nonproductive sequences were analyzed. Clones were called with MiXCR by TCRdb after fastp trimmed the public reads at Q25, and only in-frame beta chains were retained. Every entry covers one CDR3 protein and lists the most common genes and DNA from its rows. The V and J calls reflect TCRdb's pipeline rather than the authors' work. This sample has 450,000 to 650,000 distinct CDR3 sequences in its table, and approximately 16% of those were observed once. Clones ranked in the top ten supply 0.44% of the sample.

The sample was also reused in another study, on yellow fever vaccine responses in identical twins. The second publication reports: According to the authors, in identical twins the way T cells responded to vaccination appeared partly convergent and partly personalized. Focusing on identical twins, the study followed the T cell clones that responded to the vaccine, and did so with precision.

This TCR came from a woman aged 18-35 years in good health. Here the chain combines TRBV7-2 and TRBJ1-2, with no confident D gene call. Sequencing was done on a sample of CD4+ T cells sorted from blood. The CDR3 sequence is CASSLSLQMYTGYTF. Read as DNA, the sequence is TGTGCCAGCAGCTTATCGTTGCAGATGTATACTGGCTACACCTTC.